This T cell receptor (beta chain) was sequenced during a study of blood T cells in healthy people across ages. Study-level information: Per two T cells, template switching captured roughly one barcoded beta molecule.

The total RNA that was extracted per sample amounted to at least 5 micrograms. A second roughly 7 to 11 cycle PCR used barcoded and J-beta primers. One entry per CDR3 protein, called by TCRdb with MiXCR from the 5' RACE reads. This table has 1.6 million or so distinct CDR3 sequences, about 31% appearing once. CDR3 length: 11 amino acids. From germline, CDR1 is MNHEY and CDR2 SMNVEV (reference sequence). The chain employs TRBV27 and TRBJ2-5; D gene unclear. The last part of the DNA fits TRBJ2-7 better; the J call may be wrong. The sequenced sample was blood. The origin of this receptor is a woman in her twenties or thirties in good health. This CDR3 reads CASRAAGEQYF. The CDR3 nucleotides are TGTGCCAGCAGGGCCGCTGGCGAGCAGTACTTC.